A single sample gave rise to the 12 T cell receptor beta chains below, sequenced in a study of blood T cell repertoires in COVID-19. The data were produced by immunoSEQ multiplex PCR, yet TCRdb's version contains in-frame clones alone and is incomplete. Of 150,000 to 200,000 clones in the sample, 86% were seen once. The sample comprised PBMCs or T cells enriched from blood (not recorded which). These receptors originate from a woman aged 35 to 49 in a cohort exposed to, infected with or recovered from COVID-19 (not recorded which).

V gene TRBV2 combines with J gene TRBJ2-7, with D tentatively TRBD1 (5 bases). V dropped 0 bases and J dropped 0 bases, with 15 bases sitting between them. Germline CDR1 and CDR2: SNHLY and FYNNEI. This CDR3 has 17 residues. The CDR3 region has the DNA TGTGCCAGCAGTGAAGCAGCTTTAGGGGCTCCCTCCTACGAGCAGTACTTC. Translated, it gives CASSEAALGAPSYEQYF.

The chain links TRBV9 to TRBJ2-1, with 7 bases lining up with TRBD1. J was trimmed by 5 bases and V by 3 bases; bases with no gene match: 8. This CDR3 contains 15 residues. Germline CDR1 reads SGDLS; CDR2 reads YYNGEE. The CDR3 protein is CASSAIGGQNNEQFF. The CDR3 DNA reads TGTGCCAGCAGCGCAATAGGGGGCCAAAACAATGAGCAGTTCTTC.

This clone is a singleton in its sample. The CDR3 DNA sequence: TGTGCCAGCAGCCAAGGGGACAGTCGTAACTATGGCTACACCTTC. This sequence encodes CASSQGDSRNYGYTF. The V gene is TRBV3-1 (or the pseudogene TRBV3-2), the J gene TRBJ1-2; 7 bases match TRBD1. CDR3 length: 15 amino acids. CDR1 LGHDT and CDR2 YNNKEL come from the germline V gene (reference sequence). The ends lost 1 base at V and 1 base at J; junction bases unmatched: 3.

This sequence joins TRBV5-8 and TRBJ1-3; a possible D gene is TRBD1 (6 bases). V lost 5 bases to trimming and J lost 0 bases, with 12 bases between them. CDR1 and CDR2 (germline): SGHTS, YDEGEE. The CDR3 extends over 15 amino acids. In nucleotides, the CDR3 is TGTGCCAGCAGACTCGGACAGAGCTCTGGAAACACCATATATTTT. Translated: CASRLGQSSGNTIYF.

This clone is a singleton in its sample. The chain has TRBV27 and TRBJ1-4; the D is unclear. Trimming cost V 2 bases and J 8 bases, with 9 bases left between them. This CDR3 is built from 13 residues. Germline V lookup: CDR1 MNHEY, CDR2 SMNVEV (reference sequence). The CDR3, as DNA: TGTGCCAGCAGTTTACCGGGTCGGGAAAAACTGTTTTTT. Protein product: CASSLPGREKLFF.

The rearrangement links TRBV19 to TRBJ1-2, with 7 bases fitting TRBD1. V shed 6 bases, J shed 4 bases, and the junction held 11 bases outside the gene matches. In germline, CDR1 is LNHDA, CDR2 SQIVND (reference sequence). CDR3 length: 15 amino acids. CDR3 in amino acids: CASSRTGVIGYGYTF. Here the CDR3 DNA reads TGTGCCAGTAGCCGGACAGGAGTTATTGGCTATGGCTACACCTTC. The variable domain in full, with the rest retrieved from reference TRBV19 and TRBJ1-2, is DGGITQSPKYLFRKEGQNVTLSCEQNLNHDAMYWYRQDPGQGLRLIYYSQIVNDFQKGDIAEGYSVSREKKESFPLTVTSAQKNPTAFYLCASSRTGVIGYGYTFGSGTRLTVV.

This chain uses TRBV28 with TRBJ2-1; 11 bases are shared with TRBD1. CDR1 and CDR2 (germline): MDHEN, SYDVKM. The CDR3 totals 17 residues. Losses at the gene ends were 2 bases for V and 8 bases for J; bases not matched to a gene: 11. The CDR3 nucleotides are TGTGCCAGCAGTTTACGGCGACGGACAGGGGGCCCGGATGAGCAGTTCTTC. This gives the protein CASSLRRRTGGPDEQFF.

The chain recombines TRBV9 with TRBJ2-2; 10 nucleotides align to TRBD2. V shed 0 bases and J 6 bases; nucleotides not matched to a gene: 5. Germline V lookup: CDR1 SGDLS, CDR2 YYNGEE. The CDR3 spans 16 residues. The CDR3 sequence is CASSVENGLAAGELFF. CDR3 DNA sequence: TGTGCCAGCAGCGTAGAAAACGGACTAGCGGCCGGGGAGCTGTTTTTT.

This clone was recorded only once. As DNA, the CDR3 is TGTGCCAGCAGCCAATCGGGACGGGGACTTTGGTATGGCTACACCTTC. This sequence encodes CASSQSGRGLWYGYTF. This chain uses TRBV16 with TRBJ1-2; D is possibly TRBD1 (5 bases). Per the germline V gene, CDR1 is KGHSY and CDR2 is FQNENV. This CDR3 is 16 amino acids long. Trimming took 0 bases from V and 5 from J, leaving 16 bases between them.

CDR3 sequence (DNA): TGTGCCAGTAGTCCTAGGACAGGGGCGGGAGAGACCCAGTACTTC. Protein: CASSPRTGAGETQYF. The genes are TRBV19 and TRBJ2-5; 9 nucleotides agree with TRBD1. Germline values: CDR1 LNHDA, CDR2 SQIVND (reference sequence). The ends lost 5 bases at V and 4 bases at J; junction bases unmatched: 8. The CDR3 contains 15 residues.

The sample holds one count of this clone. This chain joins TRBV18 and TRBJ2-3, with 8 positions matching TRBD2. This CDR3 is built from 16 residues. Per the germline V gene, CDR1 is KGHSH and CDR2 is LQKENI. The V gene end was trimmed by 5 bases and the J gene end by 1 base; junction bases not matched to a gene: 8. As DNA, the CDR3 is TGTGCCAGCTCAGTCTTAGCGGGAACGGGCACAGATACGCAGTATTTT. Amino acid sequence: CASSVLAGTGTDTQYF. The full variable domain, in which reference TRBV18 and TRBJ2-3 provide the parts outside the CDR3, is NAGVMQNPRHLVRRRGQEARLRCSPMKGHSHVYWYRQLPEEGLKFMVYLQKENIIDESGMPKERFSAEFPKEGPSILRIQQVVRGDSAAYFCASSVLAGTGTDTQYFGPGTRLTVL.

This clone has just one count. The chain uses TRBV27 and TRBJ1-4, with D possibly being TRBD1 (6 bases). Germline loops: CDR1 MNHEY, CDR2 SMNVEV (reference sequence). The CDR3 is 16 residues long. V was cut by 4 bases and J by 8 bases, with 20 bases left in between. CDR3: CASSSSSGEFREKLFF. The CDR3 DNA follows: TGTGCCAGCAGTTCGAGCTCAGGGGAATTCCGGGAAAAACTGTTTTTT.